This T cell receptor beta chain was obtained from a study of beta chain features in type 1 diabetes. Whole-study findings and limits: Compared to healthy donors, patients appeared to have naive, central memory and Treg TCRB repertoires that were more alike. Shorter TCRB CDR3s, moderately but significantly so, marked every one of the four CD4+ subsets in Type 1 diabetes patients.

CDR1 MNHNY and CDR2 SVGAGI come from the germline V gene (reference sequence). V gave up 8 bases and J gave up 6 bases; unmatched junction bases: 6. CDR3 length: 13 residues. In this sample, this clone turned up a few times. No antigen is known for it. Using CD45RO/CCR7/CD25/CD127/CD95/CD27, CD4+ naive, central memory, regulatory and stem cell-like memory cells were sorted. Expressed TCRB transcripts got sequenced, as all isolated RNA was reverse transcribed. The assay was immunoSEQ multiplex PCR, and TCRdb's table has in-frame clones only and misses some. The sample has over 200,000 clones, approximately 10% seen once; the top ten hold around 0.017%.

The rearrangement links TRBV6-6 to TRBJ1-5; 8 positions match TRBD1. The specimen sequenced was naive CD4+ T cells from blood. The receptor comes from a man aged 25 to 45 with type 1 diabetes. DNA for the CDR3: TGTGCCAGCGCCCCACAGGGGGGTCAGCCCCAGCATTTT. Protein sequence: CASAPQGGQPQHF.